Presented here are 28 T cell receptor beta chains from one specimen sequenced in a study of T cell changes during pregnancy in multiple sclerosis. The protocol was immunoSEQ multiplex PCR, while the TCRdb copy is restricted to in-frame clones and leaves out a portion. Of about 80,000 clones in the sample, about 95% were seen once. Here the sequenced sample was peripheral blood, taken in the third trimester of pregnancy. These receptors originate from a female donor with multiple sclerosis, enrolled in a pregnancy study.

This clone has a single count. V and J are TRBV7-9 and TRBJ2-3; no definite D call. The V and J ends lost 7 bases and 6 bases respectively, with 11 bases between them. CDR1 SEHNR and CDR2 FQNEAQ come from the germline V gene (reference sequence). The CDR3 length is 12 residues. The CDR3 protein is CASTLSMDTQYF. As DNA, the CDR3 is TGTGCCAGCACCCTAAGTATGGATACGCAGTATTTT.

The gene calls are TRBV7-8 and TRBJ1-1; D remains ambiguous. V was trimmed by 7 bases and J by 1 base, leaving 16 bases between them. CDR1 SGHVS and CDR2 FQNEAQ come from the germline V gene. The length of the CDR3 is 15 residues. In DNA, the CDR3 is TGTGCCAGCACTCCGGGAGGGTTGGGGAACACTGAAGCTTTCTTT. It specifies CASTPGGLGNTEAFF.

This clone has only one observation. This chain links TRBV30 with TRBJ2-5; 7 nucleotides align to TRBD2. This CDR3 has 12 amino acids. Germline trimming cut 0 bases from V and 6 bases from J; bases unmatched to any gene: 1. The germline CDR1 and CDR2 sequences are GTSNPN and SVGIG (reference sequence). As DNA, the CDR3 is TGTGCCTGGAGTGTGGGGGGGAAGACCCAGTACTTC. This gives the protein CAWSVGGKTQYF.

The chain couples TRBV7-6 to TRBJ2-7; D is undetermined. Between the trimmed V and J ends, which lost 5 bases and 3 bases, there was a span of 14 bases. CDR1 and CDR2 (germline): SGHVS, FNYEAQ. The CDR3 loop spans 14 amino acids. Here the CDR3 reads CASSPREKNYEQYF. DNA for the CDR3: TGTGCCAGCAGCCCCCGAGAGAAGAACTACGAGCAGTACTTC.

The chain is built from TRBV19 and TRBJ1-2; 9 bases match TRBD1. Germline assignment: CDR1 LNHDA and CDR2 SQIVND (reference sequence). Unmatched junction bases numbered 11, after V lost 5 bases and J lost 7 bases. The CDR3 has 15 amino acids. CDR3 in DNA: TGTGCCAGTAGTTACCCGGGGGACAGGGTTGGTGGCTACACCTTC. Its protein is CASSYPGDRVGGYTF. The full variable domain, completed using reference TRBV19 and TRBJ1-2, is DGGITQSPKYLFRKEGQNVTLSCEQNLNHDAMYWYRQDPGQGLRLIYYSQIVNDFQKGDIAEGYSVSREKKESFPLTVTSAQKNPTAFYLCASSYPGDRVGGYTFGSGTRLTVV.

The V and J genes are TRBV15 and TRBJ2-7, with TRBD1 as a possible D gene (6 bases). The germline CDR1 and CDR2 sequences are LNHNV and YYDKDF (reference sequence). The CDR3 loop spans 13 amino acids. Deletions cut 5 bases from V and 1 base from J, with 9 bases between. CDR3 loop: CATSQQGSYEQYF. For the CDR3, the DNA is TGTGCCACCAGCCAACAGGGTTCCTACGAGCAGTACTTC. Together with reference TRBV15 and TRBJ2-7, the CDR3 gives the full variable domain: DAMVIQNPRYQVTQFGKPVTLSCSQTLNHNVMYWYQQKSSQAPKLLFHYYDKDFNNEADTPDNFQSRRPNTSFCFLDIRSPGLGDTAMYLCATSQQGSYEQYFGPGTRLTVT.

This chain links TRBV7-6 with TRBJ2-3; TRBD2 aligns across 8 bases. The CDR3 extends over 16 amino acids. V gave up 3 bases and J gave up 0 bases; unmatched junction bases: 5. The germline CDR1 and CDR2 sequences are SGHVS and FNYEAQ. The CDR3 nucleotides are TGTGCCAGCAGCTTGGGGACTAGTTTAAGCACAGATACGCAGTATTTT. It encodes CASSLGTSLSTDTQYF.

The chain employs TRBV27 and TRBJ1-5, with TRBD1 as a possible D gene (5 bases). V was shortened by 8 bases and J by 3 bases, with 29 bases between the two germline ends. This CDR3 is 19 amino acids long. CDR1 and CDR2 from the germline V gene are MNHEY and SMNVEV (reference sequence). The CDR3 nucleotides read TGTGCCAGCTTTACAAGACCAGGGAATGGGCCATGGGTCAATCAGCCCCAGCATTTT. This encodes CASFTRPGNGPWVNQPQHF.

The chain links TRBV9 to TRBJ2-5; D is perhaps TRBD1 (6 bases). The CDR3 covers 17 residues. The germline CDR1 and CDR2 sequences are SGDLS and YYNGEE. Trimming pared 4 bases from V and 0 bases from J, leaving 19 bases between. The CDR3 DNA follows: TGTGCCAGCAGCAACACCCCTGCTGGACAGTACCAAGAGACCCAGTACTTC. It specifies CASSNTPAGQYQETQYF.

This clone was seen only once. CDR3 sequence reads: CASSEPQAGQGYSGNTIYF. The CDR3 bases are TGTGCCAGCAGTGAACCTCAAGCGGGACAGGGATACTCTGGAAACACCATATATTTT. The chain couples TRBV2 to TRBJ1-3; 9 bases are a match to TRBD1. The CDR3 runs to 19 residues. J lost 0 bases, V lost 2 bases, and 11 bases had no gene match. Germline V gives CDR1 SNHLY, CDR2 FYNNEI.

The chain carries TRBV6-1 and TRBJ1-2; D is possibly TRBD1 (5 bases). V lost 6 bases and J lost 4, with 6 bases in between. The CDR3 loop spans 11 amino acids. Germline V gives CDR1 MNHNS, CDR2 SASEGT. The CDR3 DNA reads TGTGCCAGCAGGACAGTCTATGGCTACACCTTC. Amino acid sequence: CASRTVYGYTF.

V and J are TRBV28 and TRBJ1-2; no firm D call. CDR3 length: 13 residues. Trimming cost V 3 bases and J 3 bases, with 8 bases left between them. The germline gives CDR1 MDHEN, CDR2 SYDVKM. The DNA for the CDR3 is TGTGCCAGCAGTTTTGGTCGGGACTATGGCTACACCTTC. Protein: CASSFGRDYGYTF.

This chain joins TRBV2 and TRBJ1-2; TRBD1 is a possible D gene (5 bases). The CDR3 is made up of 12 amino acids. Germline lookup yields CDR1 SNHLY and CDR2 FYNNEI. Trimming stripped 10 bases from V and 1 base from J, with 10 bases between. Here the CDR3 reads CATAGGNYGYTF. The CDR3 bases are TGTGCCACCGCGGGGGGTAACTATGGCTACACCTTC. Combining the CDR3 with reference TRBV2 and TRBJ1-2 gives the whole variable domain EPEVTQTPSHQVTQMGQEVILRCVPISNHLYFYWYRQILGQKVEFLVSFYNNEISEKSEIFDDQFSVERPDGSNFTLKIRSTKLEDSAMYFCATAGGNYGYTFGSGTRLTVV.

The genes are TRBV27 and TRBJ2-5; D is perhaps TRBD1 (7 bases). The germline CDR1 and CDR2 sequences are MNHEY and SMNVEV (reference sequence). The CDR3 is 16 amino acids. V lost 5 bases, J lost 5 bases, and 21 bases lay in between. CDR3 sequence: CASSNLRDSAGETQYF. For the CDR3, the DNA is TGTGCCAGCAGTAACCTCCGGGACAGTGCGGGGGAGACCCAGTACTTC.

J is TRBJ1-4 and V is TRBV5-8, with a weak D call TRBD1 (5 bases). Germline V gene data show CDR1 as SGHTS and CDR2 as YDEGEE. The V and J ends lost 0 bases and 7 bases respectively, with 10 bases between them. CDR3 length equals 14 residues. CDR3 in amino acids: CASSLDRNGEKLFF. The CDR3 nucleotides read TGTGCCAGCAGCTTGGACAGGAACGGTGAAAAACTGTTTTTT.

J is TRBJ2-5 and V is TRBV5-1; 8 bases line up with TRBD2. This CDR3 is built from 23 residues. The V segment lost 4 bases and the J segment 0 bases; nucleotides outside the gene matches: 29. Germline V gene sequence: CDR1 SGHRS, CDR2 YFSETQ. CDR3 sequence reads: CASSPNGGALGIAGPTYQETQYF. The CDR3 nucleotides are TGCGCCAGCAGCCCGAACGGGGGCGCCTTAGGAATAGCGGGGCCGACGTACCAAGAGACCCAGTACTTC.

J is TRBJ2-1 and V is TRBV6-6, with D possibly TRBD2 on 5 matching bases. Trimming removed 0 bases from V and 6 bases from J, with 9 bases in between. The germline gives CDR1 MNHNY, CDR2 SVGAGI (reference sequence). The CDR3 contains 14 residues. CDR3 bases: TGTGCCAGCAGTTACTCGACTGGGAGCAATGAGCAGTTCTTC. It is translated as CASSYSTGSNEQFF.

The DNA of the CDR3 is TGTGCCAGCAGCTTCGGGGGGTTCAACGATGAGCAGTTCTTC. Its translation: CASSFGGFNDEQFF. The chain combines TRBV5-4 with TRBJ2-1, with TRBD2 identical over 7 bases. Trimming removed 2 bases from V and 8 bases from J; junction bases left unmatched: 7. The CDR3 sequence is 14 residues long. Germline V gives CDR1 SGHNT, CDR2 YYREEE (reference sequence).

The chain has TRBV7-3 and TRBJ1-1; weak D call: TRBD1 (6 bases). Germline CDR1 and CDR2: SGHTA and FQGTGA. V was shortened by 2 bases and J by 4 bases, with 17 bases between the two germline ends. CDR3 size: 16 residues. The DNA of the CDR3 is TGTGCCAGCAGCTTACACAGGGACGGTAGGGGCACTGAAGCTTTCTTT. Translating gives CASSLHRDGRGTEAFF.

This clone was picked up one time. V and J are TRBV5-1 and TRBJ1-2, with D perhaps TRBD1 (5 bases). V shed 1 base and J shed 3 bases, with 13 bases lying between them. Germline CDR1 is SGHRS and CDR2 is YFSETQ. This CDR3 has 15 amino acids. The CDR3 loop is CASSLLGRADYGYTF. DNA for the CDR3: TGCGCCAGCAGCTTGCTGGGCAGGGCGGACTATGGCTACACCTTC.

The chain combines TRBV5-1 with TRBJ1-1, with TRBD1 matching over 7 bases. Germline loops: CDR1 SGHRS, CDR2 YFSETQ. After removal of 3 bases from V and 2 bases from J, the junction contained 7 bases not matched to a gene. This CDR3 has 15 residues. The DNA for the CDR3 is TGCGCCAGCAGCTCCGGGACAGCCATAAACACTGAAGCTTTCTTT. Amino acids: CASSSGTAINTEAFF.

The chain recombines TRBV2 with TRBJ1-3; a possible D gene is TRBD1 (5 bases). V lost 4 bases to trimming and J lost 5 bases, with 9 bases between them. Germline loops: CDR1 SNHLY, CDR2 FYNNEI. The CDR3 spans 13 residues. This chain's CDR3 is CASSVSDRNTIYF. The DNA for the CDR3 is TGTGCCAGCAGTGTTTCGGACAGAAACACCATATATTTT.

This chain connects TRBV28 to TRBJ2-1; 10 positions agree with TRBD1. Germline assignment: CDR1 MDHEN and CDR2 SYDVKM. The CDR3 is made up of 15 amino acids. Trimming cost V 6 bases and J 8 bases; bases outside gene matches: 10. DNA for the CDR3: TGTGCCAGCAGCCCATTGACAGGGGGCACGTATGAGCAGTTCTTC. It codes for CASSPLTGGTYEQFF. The full variable domain, rest sourced from reference TRBV28 and TRBJ2-1, is DVKVTQSSRYLVKRTGEKVFLECVQDMDHENMFWYRQDPGLGLRLIYFSYDVKMKEKGDIPEGYSVSREKKERFSLILESASTNQTSMYLCASSPLTGGTYEQFFGPGTRLTVL.

CDR3 loop: CASSTDRVTNYGYTF. CDR3 sequence (DNA): TGTGCCAGCAGCACCGACAGGGTAACTAACTATGGCTACACCTTC. The chain couples TRBV7-2 to TRBJ1-2; 7 nucleotides align to TRBD1. The CDR3 has 15 amino acids. Germline V gene data show CDR1 as SGHTA and CDR2 as FQGNSA. V dropped 5 bases and J dropped 0; count of bases not matched to a gene: 6. The full variable domain, rest sourced from reference TRBV7-2 and TRBJ1-2, is GAGVSQSPSNKVTEKGKDVELRCDPISGHTALYWYRQSLGQGLEFLIYFQGNSAPDKSGLPSDRFSAERTGGSVSTLTIQRTQQEDSAVYLCASSTDRVTNYGYTFGSGTRLTVV.

This sequence joins TRBV5-5 and TRBJ2-5; 11 bases agree with TRBD1. The germline V gene encodes CDR1 SGHKS and CDR2 YYEKEE (reference sequence). The CDR3 runs to 19 residues. V shed 2 bases and J 2 bases; nucleotides not matched to a gene: 14. This CDR3 reads CASSFTFAGTGGFQETQYF. CDR3 nucleotide sequence: TGTGCCAGCAGCTTTACATTCGCCGGGACAGGGGGTTTTCAAGAGACCCAGTACTTC.

The chain uses TRBV4-2 and TRBJ2-1; D is unresolved. This CDR3 is built from 16 residues. Germline CDR1 is LGHNA and CDR2 is YNFKEQ. V was cut by 0 bases and J by 0 bases, with 9 bases left in between. CDR3 sequence: CASSQDWYTSYNEQFF. CDR3 coding DNA: TGTGCCAGCAGCCAAGATTGGTACACCTCCTACAATGAGCAGTTCTTC.

V gene TRBV13 combines with J gene TRBJ1-2; weak D call: TRBD1 (5 bases). Germline CDR1 reads PRHDT; CDR2 reads FYEKMQ (reference sequence). Trimming cost V 0 bases and J 6 bases, with 8 bases left between them. This CDR3 comprises 13 residues. The CDR3 DNA reads TGTGCCAGCAGCTTAGGGGCAGGGAATGGCTACACCTTC. It encodes CASSLGAGNGYTF.

The genes are TRBV6-1 and TRBJ2-3; 11 bases are shared with TRBD2. Germline V CDR1 and CDR2: MNHNS, SASEGT. This CDR3 has 13 residues. Trimming removed 11 bases from V and 2 bases from J; junction bases left unmatched: 3. CDR3 in amino acids: CAAGLADTDTQYF. The CDR3 DNA follows: TGTGCCGCGGGACTAGCGGACACAGATACGCAGTATTTT.